A single sample gave rise to the 22 T cell receptor beta chains below, sequenced in a study of radiation and T cells in renal cell carcinoma. Indicated time point: blood 4 weeks post-SBRT, at nephrectomy. Stated treatment: 15 Gy SBRT to primary tumor, nephrectomy 4 weeks later. Assay: immunoSEQ multiplex PCR; the TCRdb copy retains only in-frame clones and omits some. This sample carries 75,000 to 90,000 clones, nearly 90% of them seen once, and the ten largest clones take more than 4.5%. Sequencing was performed on blood, taken from a patient whose treatment included radiotherapy and nephrectomy. These receptors all stem from a woman between 65 and 79 years old with renal cell carcinoma.

The rearrangement joins TRBV7-9 to TRBJ2-5, with TRBD2 identical over 14 bases. The CDR3 runs 19 residues. J lost 1 base, V lost 5 bases, and 12 bases had no gene match. Germline V lookup: CDR1 SEHNR, CDR2 FQNEAQ (reference sequence). The CDR3: CASSPGLAGGLITQETQYF. In DNA form, the CDR3 reads TGTGCCAGCAGCCCTGGACTAGCGGGGGGCCTAATAACCCAAGAGACCCAGTACTTC. The entire variable domain, with the rest obtained from reference TRBV7-9 and TRBJ2-5, is as follows: DTGVSQNPRHKITKRGQNVTFRCDPISEHNRLYWYRQTLGQGPEFLTYFQNEAQLEKSRLLSDRFSAERPKGSFSTLEIQRTEQGDSAMYLCASSPGLAGGLITQETQYFGPGTRLLVL.

The V gene is TRBV19, the J gene TRBJ1-5; TRBD1 might be the D (5 bases). Germline values: CDR1 LNHDA, CDR2 SQIVND (reference sequence). This CDR3 is 14 amino acids long. V was shortened by 8 bases and J by 3 bases, with 14 bases between the two germline ends. For the CDR3, the DNA is TGTGCCAGTTCCTCGGCGGGGACCAATCAGCCCCAGCATTTT. Translated, it gives CASSSAGTNQPQHF.

V is TRBV6-5 and J is TRBJ1-1, with 9 positions matching TRBD1. CDR1 MNHEY and CDR2 SVGAGI come from the germline V gene. This CDR3 contains 16 residues. The J segment lost 3 bases and the V segment lost 4 bases, leaving 9 bases of the junction unmatched. The CDR3 bases are TGTGCCAGCAGTTTGGACAGGGGCGCCCTGGACACTGAAGCTTTCTTT. This sequence encodes CASSLDRGALDTEAFF.

V usage is TRBV5-1 and J usage is TRBJ2-1; 8 positions agree with TRBD1. Germline values: CDR1 SGHRS, CDR2 YFSETQ. V shed 4 bases and J 2 bases; nucleotides not matched to a gene: 5. The length of the CDR3 is 15 residues. CDR3 amino acids: CASSGTGRTYNEQFF. CDR3 coding DNA: TGCGCCAGCAGCGGGACAGGACGGACCTACAATGAGCAGTTCTTC.

J is TRBJ1-5 and V is TRBV21-1; the table's D call, TRBD1, was not checked against the DNA. TRBV21-1 corresponds to a pseudogene. The CDR3 is made up of 17 amino acids. The CDR3 DNA reads TGTGCCAGCACCAACTCCTGGGACAGGGGGGTATGGCAGCCCCAGCATTTT. This gives the protein CASTNSWDRGVWQPQHF.

This clone was observed once. This chain connects TRBV7-9 to TRBJ2-3; D ambiguous. CDR1 is SEHNR and CDR2 is FQNEAQ in the germline V gene (reference sequence). V gave up 4 bases and J gave up 2 bases, with 13 bases separating them. The CDR3 is 15 residues long. CDR3 residues: CASSWGSLNTDTQYF. The CDR3 region has the DNA TGTGCCAGCAGCTGGGGTTCTCTCAACACAGATACGCAGTATTTT. The entire variable domain, with the rest obtained from reference TRBV7-9 and TRBJ2-3, is as follows: DTGVSQNPRHKITKRGQNVTFRCDPISEHNRLYWYRQTLGQGPEFLTYFQNEAQLEKSRLLSDRFSAERPKGSFSTLEIQRTEQGDSAMYLCASSWGSLNTDTQYFGPGTRLTVL.

The V call is TRBV7-2, the J call TRBJ2-3; TRBD2 is a possible D gene (7 bases). The germline V gene encodes CDR1 SGHTA and CDR2 FQGNSA. V was trimmed by 0 bases and J by 0 bases, leaving 13 bases between them. The CDR3 loop spans 17 amino acids. This CDR3 is CASSLAWGGSSTDTQYF. The CDR3 DNA is TGTGCCAGCAGCTTAGCGTGGGGGGGCTCCAGCACAGATACGCAGTATTTT.

This clone came up once. V usage is TRBV5-1 and J usage is TRBJ2-1, with 7 bases aligning to TRBD2. This CDR3 has 14 amino acids. Germline V lookup: CDR1 SGHRS, CDR2 YFSETQ. V trimming: 4 bases; J trimming: 5 bases; junction bases outside the gene matches: 6. The CDR3 coding sequence is TGCGCCAGCAGCCTCCGGGGGGAAAACAATGAGCAGTTCTTC. It encodes CASSLRGENNEQFF.

J is TRBJ2-7 and V is TRBV30, with TRBD1 matching over 7 bases. The CDR3 covers 16 residues. CDR1 and CDR2 from the germline V gene are GTSNPN and SVGIG (reference sequence). V dropped 0 bases and J dropped 3; count of bases not matched to a gene: 11. CDR3 sequence reads: CAWSVRGGGGGYEQYF. CDR3 bases: TGTGCCTGGAGTGTACGAGGGGGCGGAGGCGGCTACGAGCAGTACTTC.

This sequence joins TRBV27 and TRBJ1-2, with 8 bases fitting TRBD1. V shed 2 bases and J 8 bases; nucleotides not matched to a gene: 7. Germline CDR1 MNHEY, CDR2 SMNVEV (reference sequence). This CDR3 has 14 residues. In nucleotides, the CDR3 is TGTGCCAGCAGTTTACAGGGGGCGCCGAGGGGCTACACCTTC. Translation gives CASSLQGAPRGYTF.

The chain links TRBV7-2 to TRBJ1-6; a possible D gene is TRBD1 (5 bases). Germline values: CDR1 SGHTA, CDR2 FQGNSA. The CDR3 is made up of 17 amino acids. With 1 base removed from V and 8 bases from J, the gap between germline ends came to 18 bases. CDR3 sequence (DNA): TGTGCCAGCAGCTTAGGCCCCGGGGGATCAGGGTATTCACCCCTCCACTTT. The encoded protein is CASSLGPGGSGYSPLHF.

The J gene is TRBJ1-1, the V gene TRBV6-5; 8 nucleotides line up with TRBD1. The trim removed 2 bases at V and 6 bases at J, leaving 8 bases unmatched. Germline assignment: CDR1 MNHEY and CDR2 SVGAGI. This CDR3 is 15 amino acids long. The CDR3 region has the DNA TGTGCCAGCAGTTACCCAGGACAGGGAAGGGCTGAAGCTTTCTTT. This gives the protein CASSYPGQGRAEAFF.

This chain connects TRBV5-4 to TRBJ2-7; no clear D gene. Trimming pared 4 bases from V and 2 bases from J, leaving 10 bases between. Per germline, CDR1 SGHNT and CDR2 YYREEE (reference sequence). This CDR3 comprises 13 residues. DNA of the CDR3: TGTGCCAGCAGCCGCGGAGTCACCTACGAGCAGTACTTC. Its translation is CASSRGVTYEQYF.

J is TRBJ2-5 and V is TRBV6-1; 9 bases fit TRBD1. Germline values: CDR1 MNHNS, CDR2 SASEGT. The CDR3 spans 12 residues. V was pared by 11 bases and J by 3 bases, with 4 bases of the junction left unmatched. The CDR3 reads CASGDREETQYF. CDR3 nucleotides: TGTGCCTCAGGGGACAGGGAAGAGACCCAGTACTTC.

This clone was seen only once. This rearrangement joins TRBV7-9 to TRBJ2-1; 9 nucleotides match TRBD2. Germline CDR1 SEHNR, CDR2 FQNEAQ (reference sequence). This CDR3 is 17 amino acids long. Unmatched junction bases numbered 9, after V lost 5 bases and J lost 1 base. The CDR3 bases are TGTGCCAGCAGCCCCGGTAGTAGCGGGAGATCCTACAATGAGCAGTTCTTC. Translating gives CASSPGSSGRSYNEQFF.

V is TRBV7-9 and J is TRBJ2-3, with TRBD2 as a possible D gene (6 bases). Trimming cost V 0 bases and J 5 bases, with 15 bases left between them. The germline CDR1 and CDR2 sequences are SEHNR and FQNEAQ (reference sequence). The CDR3 length is 16 residues. CDR3 DNA: TGTGCCAGCAGCTTAGCGCGGAGGGGTCGGGGAGATACGCAGTATTTT. Its protein is CASSLARRGRGDTQYF.

V gene TRBV6-1 combines with J gene TRBJ2-1; tentatively, D is TRBD1 (5 bases). The V and J ends lost 8 bases and 8 bases respectively, with 13 bases between them. The CDR3 loop spans 12 amino acids. CDR1 MNHNS and CDR2 SASEGT come from the germline V gene. The CDR3 sequence is CASRWWGDEQFF. CDR3 sequence (DNA): TGTGCCAGCCGCTGGTGGGGCGATGAGCAGTTCTTC.

This chain links TRBV6-5 with TRBJ2-7; possibly TRBD1 for D (7 bases). Trimming pared 5 bases from V and 0 bases from J, leaving 11 bases between. From germline, CDR1 is MNHEY and CDR2 SVGAGI. The CDR3 runs to 14 residues. The CDR3 nucleotides read TGTGCCAGCAGTGCGGGACAGACCTCCTACGAGCAGTACTTC. Translation gives CASSAGQTSYEQYF.

The chain has TRBV7-9 and TRBJ2-5; 8 bases fit TRBD2. J lost 1 base, V lost 6 bases, and 4 bases had no gene match. The length of the CDR3 is 14 residues. The V gene's germline CDR1 is SEHNR and CDR2 FQNEAQ (reference sequence). CDR3: CASRSAGGQETQYF. In DNA, the CDR3 is TGTGCCAGCAGAAGTGCGGGGGGCCAAGAGACCCAGTACTTC.

The chain employs TRBV11-3 and TRBJ1-1, with D possibly matching TRBD1 (6 bases). Trimming stripped 3 bases from V and 0 bases from J, with 11 bases between. Per the germline V gene, CDR1 is SGHNT and CDR2 is YENEEA. This CDR3 spans 15 amino acids. CDR3 sequence (DNA): TGTGCCAGCAGCTTTCGTGCAGGGGTGAACACTGAAGCTTTCTTT. Its translation: CASSFRAGVNTEAFF.

In its sample, this clone was seen once. The rearrangement uses TRBV2 and TRBJ2-4; no clear D gene. Between the trimmed V and J ends, which lost 8 bases and 7 bases, there was a span of 6 bases. CDR3 size: 10 residues. Germline V CDR1 and CDR2: SNHLY, FYNNEI. The CDR3 DNA is TGTGCCAGCGCTTACAACATTCAGTACTTC. Translating it yields CASAYNIQYF.

The chain uses TRBV20-1 and TRBJ2-1; D gene ambiguous. The CDR3 runs to 11 residues. Germline V gene lookup returns CDR1 DFQATT and CDR2 SNEGSKA (reference sequence). V gave up 6 bases and J gave up 3 bases, with 6 bases separating them. This CDR3 is CSAPDYNEQFF. CDR3 sequence (DNA): TGCAGTGCCCCGGACTACAATGAGCAGTTCTTC.